The present T cell receptor (beta chain) was sequenced within a study of T cell changes during pregnancy in multiple sclerosis. This CDR3 has 14 residues. Germline lookup yields CDR1 MNHNS and CDR2 SASEGT. Trimming removed 1 base from V and 4 bases from J, with 8 bases in between. Assay: immunoSEQ multiplex PCR; the TCRdb copy retains only in-frame clones and omits some. The table has 50,000 or so clones, more than 85% seen once. This TCR was recovered from a female donor in good health, enrolled as a control in a pregnancy study. The gene calls are TRBV6-1 and TRBJ1-5, with D tentatively TRBD1 (5 bases). Sequences were derived from peripheral blood, sampled after pregnancy. This CDR3 is CASSEGQGNQPQHF. The CDR3 DNA sequence: TGTGCCAGCAGTGAAGGCCAGGGTAATCAGCCCCAGCATTTT.